The 25 T cell receptor beta chains presented below share a single source sample, sequenced in a study of T cell responses to AZD1222 COVID-19 vaccine. The method was immunoSEQ multiplex PCR; TCRdb's version includes in-frame clones alone and lacks a portion of them. The sample has 120,000 to 150,000 clones; about nine tenths are singletons. Specimen: peripheral blood, collected on day 0 of AZD1222 vaccination. The receptors were sampled from an adult in good health.

The CDR3 is CASSRQRTEQYF. For the CDR3, the DNA is TGTGCCAGCAGCCGACAGCGCACCGAGCAGTACTTC. The rearrangement joins TRBV3-1 (or the pseudogene TRBV3-2) to TRBJ2-7, with D maybe TRBD1 (5 bases). Germline V gene lookup returns CDR1 LGHDT and CDR2 YNNKEL (reference sequence). The germline V and J ends were trimmed by 4 bases and 6 bases, with 10 bases remaining between them. This CDR3 comprises 12 residues.

The chain links TRBV6-5 to TRBJ1-1; D not certain. Trimming shortened V by 2 bases and J by 4 bases, and 11 bases separated the two germline ends. Germline CDR1 is MNHEY and CDR2 is SVGAGI. CDR3 length equals 14 residues. This chain's CDR3 is CASSYRGLATEAFF. CDR3 nucleotide sequence: TGTGCCAGCAGTTACCGGGGATTGGCCACTGAAGCTTTCTTT.

This clone was seen just once. J is TRBJ1-4 and V is TRBV5-6; D is unresolved. CDR3 length equals 16 residues. CDR1 and CDR2 from the germline V gene are SGHDT and YYEEEE. The V end lost 4 bases, the J end lost 8 bases, and 21 bases lay between the germline ends. CDR3 region: CASSGQEALRVEKLFF. The CDR3 DNA sequence: TGTGCCAGCAGCGGGCAGGAGGCTCTACGAGTGGAAAAACTGTTTTTT. The complete variable domain, with remaining parts taken from reference TRBV5-6 and TRBJ1-4, reads DAGVTQSPTHLIKTRGQQVTLRCSPKSGHDTVSWYQQALGQGPQFIFQYYEEEERQRGNFPDRFSGHQFPNYSSELNVNALLLGDSALYLCASSGQEALRVEKLFFGSGTQLSVL.

The chain has TRBV28 and TRBJ2-2; D is unclear. Germline V CDR1 and CDR2: MDHEN, SYDVKM. This CDR3 region has 14 residues. V was shortened by 5 bases and J by 2 bases, with 9 bases between the two germline ends. CDR3 sequence reads: CASSNVLNTGELFF. CDR3 in DNA: TGTGCCAGCAGTAATGTACTAAACACCGGGGAGCTGTTTTTT.

Here the CDR3 reads CAISESTAGGGNEQFF. CDR3 nucleotide sequence: TGTGCCATCAGTGAGTCGACGGCGGGAGGGGGGAATGAGCAGTTCTTC. The V gene is TRBV10-3, the J gene TRBJ2-1; 9 bases fit TRBD2. CDR1 ENHRY and CDR2 SYGVKD come from the germline V gene. The CDR3 has 16 amino acids. After removal of 0 bases from V and 7 bases from J, the junction contained 7 bases not matched to a gene.

DNA of the CDR3: TGTGCCAGCAGCCTCCGCCGGGCCAACACAGATACGCAGTATTTT. Encoded protein: CASSLRRANTDTQYF. V gene TRBV13 combines with J gene TRBJ2-3; unclear D gene. V lost 5 bases and J lost 2, with 14 bases in between. This CDR3 is built from 15 residues. CDR1 is PRHDT, CDR2 FYEKMQ, per germline (reference sequence).

The chain links TRBV4-3 to TRBJ2-7; 10 positions agree with TRBD1. J lost 3 bases, V lost 1 base, and 12 bases had no gene match. The CDR3 has 18 residues. Germline V lookup: CDR1 LGHNA, CDR2 YSLEER. The CDR3 DNA reads as TGCGCCAGCAGCCAAGTTCTTGGGGCGGGACAGGGGTACTACGAGCAGTACTTC. Translated, it gives CASSQVLGAGQGYYEQYF.

V usage is TRBV7-8 and J usage is TRBJ2-7, with no clear D. CDR1 SGHVS and CDR2 FQNEAQ come from the germline V gene. The V end was cut by 0 bases, the J end by 4 bases, with 16 bases between. This CDR3 is 16 amino acids long. The CDR3 DNA reads TGTGCCAGCAGCTTAGCGGCCCGGCCCGGGCCGTACGAGCAGTACTTC. Translating gives CASSLAARPGPYEQYF. Filled out from reference TRBV7-8 and TRBJ2-7, the complete variable domain reads GAGVSQSPRYKVAKRGQDVALRCDPISGHVSLFWYQQALGQGPEFLTYFQNEAQLDKSGLPSDRFFAERPEGSVSTLKIQRTQQEDSAVYLCASSLAARPGPYEQYFGPGTRLTVT.

This clone was observed once. J is TRBJ2-1 and V is TRBV4-3; 11 bases match TRBD2. The CDR3 is 15 amino acids. The germline V gene encodes CDR1 LGHNA and CDR2 YSLEER. Germline trimming cut 0 bases from V and 9 bases from J; bases unmatched to any gene: 4. The CDR3 DNA sequence: TGCGCCAGCAGCCAAGATCGGCTAGCGGGAGGTGAGCAGTTCTTC. Its translation: CASSQDRLAGGEQFF.

The chain recombines TRBV18 with TRBJ2-6; D is undetermined. V was clipped by 2 bases and J by 2 bases, with 1 base between them. This CDR3 has 13 amino acids. Germline V gene data show CDR1 as KGHSH and CDR2 as LQKENI. CDR3 in DNA: TGTGCCAGCTCACCAGCTGGGGCCAACGTCCTGACTTTC. Translation: CASSPAGANVLTF.

This chain uses TRBV3-1 (or the pseudogene TRBV3-2) with TRBJ2-6; D assignment may be TRBD1 or TRBD2 (7 bases each). V was shortened by 6 bases and J by 7 bases, with 16 bases between the two germline ends. The CDR3 covers 15 residues. Germline V gene sequence: CDR1 LGHDT, CDR2 YNNKEL (reference sequence). CDR3 nucleotide sequence: TGTGCCAGCAGGGCGGGGACAGCGGGAGCCAACGTCCTGACTTTC. The encoded protein is CASRAGTAGANVLTF.

The chain links TRBV7-9 to TRBJ2-7; 8 nucleotides line up with TRBD2. V gave up 5 bases and J gave up 1 base; unmatched junction bases: 7. In germline, CDR1 is SEHNR, CDR2 FQNEAQ (reference sequence). The CDR3 spans 15 residues. CDR3 in DNA: TGTGCCAGCAGCCCACTAGCGGCCAGGTCCTACGAGCAGTACTTC. Protein: CASSPLAARSYEQYF.

This rearrangement joins TRBV24-1 to TRBJ2-5, with 9 positions matching TRBD2. There are 15 residues in the CDR3. From germline, CDR1 is KGHDR and CDR2 SFDVKD. The V segment lost 12 bases and the J segment 4 bases; nucleotides outside the gene matches: 14. CDR3: CAAGLAGVGGETQYF. The CDR3 DNA follows: TGTGCCGCCGGATTAGCGGGAGTCGGGGGAGAGACCCAGTACTTC.

The sample holds one count of this clone. V usage is TRBV25-1 and J usage is TRBJ1-6; D may be TRBD1 (5 bases). The CDR3 loop spans 13 amino acids. V was trimmed by 4 bases and J by 7 bases, leaving 8 bases between them. Germline V gene sequence: CDR1 MGHDK, CDR2 SYGVNS. This CDR3 is CASSGGLNSPLHF. CDR3 nucleotide sequence: TGTGCCAGCAGTGGGGGCTTGAATTCACCCCTCCACTTT.

This rearrangement joins TRBV5-4 to TRBJ1-4; D possibly corresponds to TRBD1 (6 bases). This CDR3 is 15 amino acids long. Germline V CDR1 and CDR2: SGHNT, YYREEE (reference sequence). V was trimmed by 2 bases and J by 5 bases, leaving 13 bases between them. The CDR3: CASSFDTGRNEKLFF. CDR3 coding DNA: TGTGCCAGCAGCTTTGACACAGGGAGGAATGAAAAACTGTTTTTT.

In its sample, this clone was seen once. This chain links TRBV28 with TRBJ2-7; TRBD1 agrees at 7 bases. V was pared by 10 bases and J by 2 bases, with 14 bases of the junction left unmatched. Germline CDR1 MDHEN, CDR2 SYDVKM. The CDR3 is 15 amino acids. DNA of the CDR3: TGTGCCACCCGAAGTGGGACAGCAGTAACCTACGAGCAGTACTTC. This encodes CATRSGTAVTYEQYF.

This chain joins TRBV3-1 (or the pseudogene TRBV3-2) and TRBJ2-7; D not resolved. Germline CDR1 LGHDT, CDR2 YNNKEL (reference sequence). CDR3 length: 13 residues. V shed 1 base and J shed 3 bases, with 7 bases lying between them. CDR3 coding DNA: TGTGCCAGCAGCCAAGTTGATGGCTACGAGCAGTACTTC. Its protein is CASSQVDGYEQYF.

The J gene is TRBJ1-5, the V gene TRBV28; the D is unclear. The germline V and J ends were trimmed by 5 bases and 7 bases, with 9 bases remaining between them. The CDR3 totals 12 residues. Germline assignment: CDR1 MDHEN and CDR2 SYDVKM. CDR3 residues: CASSLPGQPQHF. The CDR3 DNA reads TGTGCCAGCAGTCTCCCCGGCCAGCCCCAGCATTTT.

The J gene is TRBJ2-1, the V gene TRBV28, with D unclear. The CDR3 is 17 amino acids. Trimming removed 6 bases at V and 0 bases at J, with 18 bases between. Germline values: CDR1 MDHEN, CDR2 SYDVKM. The DNA for the CDR3 is TGTGCCAGCAGCTCCCCCTGGCGTAAAAGCTCCTACAATGAGCAGTTCTTC. It is translated as CASSSPWRKSSYNEQFF.

The CDR3 DNA sequence: TGCAGCGTTTCTCTCGTGATTGGCACTGAAGCTTTCTTT. Protein sequence: CSVSLVIGTEAFF. The gene calls are TRBV29-1 and TRBJ1-1; D is unclear. The CDR3 has 13 residues. Germline CDR1 SQVTM, CDR2 ANQGSEA. With 5 bases removed from V and 4 bases from J, the gap between germline ends came to 14 bases.

This sequence joins TRBV3-1 (or the pseudogene TRBV3-2) and TRBJ1-3, with D hard to call. V lost 0 bases and J 8 bases, leaving 5 bases between the germline ends. The CDR3 totals 12 residues. From germline, CDR1 is LGHDT and CDR2 YNNKEL (reference sequence). CDR3 amino acids: CASSQEGYTIYF. CDR3 in DNA: TGTGCCAGCAGCCAAGAGGGTTACACCATATATTTT.

This chain connects TRBV9 to TRBJ2-2; D not resolved. The CDR3 contains 14 residues. Germline V gene data show CDR1 as SGDLS and CDR2 as YYNGEE. V was clipped by 0 bases and J by 8 bases, with 11 bases between them. The chain's CDR3 is CASSVDTVGGELFF. The CDR3 coding sequence is TGTGCCAGCAGCGTAGATACTGTTGGAGGGGAGCTGTTTTTT.

This clone was recorded at least ten times. The gene calls are TRBV3-1 (or the pseudogene TRBV3-2) and TRBJ2-1; 8 nucleotides match TRBD1. Germline lookup yields CDR1 LGHDT and CDR2 YNNKEL (reference sequence). V trimming: 3 bases; J trimming: 6 bases; junction bases outside the gene matches: 16. The CDR3 length is 18 residues. Here the CDR3 reads CASSHPEADRVRLNEQFF. CDR3 DNA: TGTGCCAGCAGCCATCCAGAGGCGGACAGGGTTCGGCTCAATGAGCAGTTCTTC.

This clone counts as large (0.1 to 1%). The chain couples TRBV6-2 or TRBV6-3 to TRBJ2-3; tentative D call: TRBD2 (5 bases). The germline V gene encodes CDR1 MNHEY and CDR2 SVGEGT. V was cut by 4 bases and J by 2 bases, with 13 bases left in between. There are 15 residues in the CDR3. The CDR3: CASSLSPDSTDTQYF. As DNA, the CDR3 is TGTGCCAGCAGTTTGTCCCCGGACTCCACAGATACGCAGTATTTT.

V and J are TRBV5-4 and TRBJ2-7; D is possibly TRBD2 (5 bases). The CDR3 contains 17 residues. Germline loops: CDR1 SGHNT, CDR2 YYREEE (reference sequence). With 3 bases removed from V and 2 bases from J, the gap between germline ends came to 21 bases. CDR3 loop: CASSSPRGPLVTYEQYF. In nucleotides, the CDR3 is TGTGCCAGCAGCTCCCCACGCGGGCCCTTAGTCACCTACGAGCAGTACTTC.